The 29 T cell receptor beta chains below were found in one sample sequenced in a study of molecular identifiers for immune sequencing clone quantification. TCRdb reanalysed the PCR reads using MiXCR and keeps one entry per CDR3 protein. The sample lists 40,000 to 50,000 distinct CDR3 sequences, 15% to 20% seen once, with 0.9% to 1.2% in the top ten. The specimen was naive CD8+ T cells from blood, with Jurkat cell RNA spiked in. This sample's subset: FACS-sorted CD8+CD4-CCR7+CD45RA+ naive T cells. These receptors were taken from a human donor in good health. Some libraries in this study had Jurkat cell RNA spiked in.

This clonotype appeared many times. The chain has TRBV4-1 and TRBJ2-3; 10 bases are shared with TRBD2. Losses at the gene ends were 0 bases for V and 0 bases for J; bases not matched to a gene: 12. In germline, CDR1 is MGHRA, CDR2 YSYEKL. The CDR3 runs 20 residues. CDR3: CASSQDRSSGGVTSTDTQYF. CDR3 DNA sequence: TGCGCCAGCAGCCAAGATCGGTCTAGCGGGGGAGTTACTAGCACAGATACGCAGTATTTT.

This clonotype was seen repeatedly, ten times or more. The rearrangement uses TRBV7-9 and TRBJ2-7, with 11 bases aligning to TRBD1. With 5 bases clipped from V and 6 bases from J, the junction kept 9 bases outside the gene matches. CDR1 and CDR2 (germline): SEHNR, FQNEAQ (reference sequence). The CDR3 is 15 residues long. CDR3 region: CASSARRDRGSEQYF. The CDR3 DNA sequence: TGTGCCAGCAGCGCACGCCGGGACAGGGGGTCCGAGCAGTACTTC.

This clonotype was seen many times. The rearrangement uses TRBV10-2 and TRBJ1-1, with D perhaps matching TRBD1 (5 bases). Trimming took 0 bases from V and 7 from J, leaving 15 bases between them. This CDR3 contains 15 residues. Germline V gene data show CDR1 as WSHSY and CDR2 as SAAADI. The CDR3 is CASSESGVYFLEAFF. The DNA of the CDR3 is TGCGCCAGCAGTGAGTCGGGGGTATACTTCCTTGAAGCTTTCTTT.

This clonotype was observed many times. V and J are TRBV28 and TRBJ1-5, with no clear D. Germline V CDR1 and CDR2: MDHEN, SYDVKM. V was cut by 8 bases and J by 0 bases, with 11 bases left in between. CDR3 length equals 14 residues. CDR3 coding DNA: TGTGCCAGCGTAAGACAAGGTAGCAATCAGCCCCAGCATTTT. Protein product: CASVRQGSNQPQHF.

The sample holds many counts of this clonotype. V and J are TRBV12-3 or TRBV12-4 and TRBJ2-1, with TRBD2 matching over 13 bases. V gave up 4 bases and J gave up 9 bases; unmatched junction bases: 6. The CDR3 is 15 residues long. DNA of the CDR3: TGTGCCAGCAGTTGGACTAGCGGGAGTGGTACTGAGCAGTTCTTC. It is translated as CASSWTSGSGTEQFF.

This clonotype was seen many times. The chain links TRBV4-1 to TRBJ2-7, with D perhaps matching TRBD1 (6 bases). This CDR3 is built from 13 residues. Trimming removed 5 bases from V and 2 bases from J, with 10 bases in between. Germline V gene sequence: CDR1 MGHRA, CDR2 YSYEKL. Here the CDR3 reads CASSYGQPYEQYF. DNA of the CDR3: TGCGCCAGCAGCTACGGACAGCCCTACGAGCAGTACTTC.

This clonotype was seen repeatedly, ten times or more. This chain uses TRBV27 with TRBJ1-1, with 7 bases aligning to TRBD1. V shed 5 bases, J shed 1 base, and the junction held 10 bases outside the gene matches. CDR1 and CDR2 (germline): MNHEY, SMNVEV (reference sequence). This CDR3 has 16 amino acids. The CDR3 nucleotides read TGTGCCAGCAGTAACAATCCCCGACAGGGGAACACTGAAGCTTTCTTT. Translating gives CASSNNPRQGNTEAFF.

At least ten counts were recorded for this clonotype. As DNA, the CDR3 is TGCAGCGCCACAGCTACTAGCTCCTACGAGCAGTACTTC. The encoded protein is CSATATSSYEQYF. The chain is built from TRBV20-1 and TRBJ2-7, with a possible D match to TRBD2 (5 bases). The CDR3 loop spans 13 amino acids. Per the germline V gene, CDR1 is DFQATT and CDR2 is SNEGSKA (reference sequence).

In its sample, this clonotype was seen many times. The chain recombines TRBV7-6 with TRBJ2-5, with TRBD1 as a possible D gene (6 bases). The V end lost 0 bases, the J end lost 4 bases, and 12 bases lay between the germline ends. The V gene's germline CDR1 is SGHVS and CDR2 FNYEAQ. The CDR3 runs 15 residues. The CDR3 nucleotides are TGTGCCAGCAGCTTAGCGCCGGACAGTCGAGAGACCCAGTACTTC. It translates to CASSLAPDSRETQYF.

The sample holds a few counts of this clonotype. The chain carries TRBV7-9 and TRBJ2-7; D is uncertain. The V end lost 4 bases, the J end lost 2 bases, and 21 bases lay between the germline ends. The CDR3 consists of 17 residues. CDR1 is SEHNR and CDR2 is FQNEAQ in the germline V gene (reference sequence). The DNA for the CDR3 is TGTGCCAGCAGCTCTACCCGCCCTCCGACCAACACCTACGAGCAGTACTTC. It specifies CASSSTRPPTNTYEQYF.

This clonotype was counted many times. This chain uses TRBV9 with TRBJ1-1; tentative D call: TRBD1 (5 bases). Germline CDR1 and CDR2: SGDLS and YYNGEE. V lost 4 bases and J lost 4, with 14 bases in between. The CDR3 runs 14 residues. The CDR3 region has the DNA TGTGCCAGCAGCATACTCCCCGGGGGCACTGAAGCTTTCTTT. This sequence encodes CASSILPGGTEAFF.

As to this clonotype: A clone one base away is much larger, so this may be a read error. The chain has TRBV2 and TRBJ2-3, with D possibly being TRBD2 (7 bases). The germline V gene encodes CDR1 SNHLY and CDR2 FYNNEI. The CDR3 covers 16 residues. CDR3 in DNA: TGTGCCAGCAGAGAAGGGGGGGCCTACGCTTCAGATACGCAGTATTTT. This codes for CASREGGAYASDTQYF.

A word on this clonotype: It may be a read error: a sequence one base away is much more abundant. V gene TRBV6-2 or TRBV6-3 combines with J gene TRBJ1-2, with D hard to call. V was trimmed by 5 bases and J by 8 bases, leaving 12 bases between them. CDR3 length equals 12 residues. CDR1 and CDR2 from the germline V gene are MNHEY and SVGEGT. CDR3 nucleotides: TGTGCCAGCAGTCCCCGGGTTGGCGGCTACACCTTC. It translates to CASSPRVGGYTF.

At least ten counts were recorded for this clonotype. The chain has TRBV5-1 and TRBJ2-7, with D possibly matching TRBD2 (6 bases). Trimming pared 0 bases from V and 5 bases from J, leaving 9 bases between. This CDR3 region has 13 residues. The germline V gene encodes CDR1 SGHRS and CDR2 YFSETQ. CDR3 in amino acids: CASSLEGGHEQYF. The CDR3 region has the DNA TGCGCCAGCAGCTTGGAGGGAGGCCACGAGCAGTACTTC.

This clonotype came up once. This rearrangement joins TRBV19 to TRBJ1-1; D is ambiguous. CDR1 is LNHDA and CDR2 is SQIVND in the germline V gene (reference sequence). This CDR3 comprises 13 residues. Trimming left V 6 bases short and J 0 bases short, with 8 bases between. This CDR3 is CASSYTVNTEAFF. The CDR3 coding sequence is TGTGCCAGTAGCTACACAGTGAACACTGAAGCTTTCTTT.

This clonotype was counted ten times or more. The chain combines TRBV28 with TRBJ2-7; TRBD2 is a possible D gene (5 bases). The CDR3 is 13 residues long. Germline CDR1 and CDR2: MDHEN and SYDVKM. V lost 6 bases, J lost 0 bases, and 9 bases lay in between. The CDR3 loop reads CASRPGNSYEQYF. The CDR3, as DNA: TGTGCCAGCAGGCCCGGGAACTCCTACGAGCAGTACTTC.

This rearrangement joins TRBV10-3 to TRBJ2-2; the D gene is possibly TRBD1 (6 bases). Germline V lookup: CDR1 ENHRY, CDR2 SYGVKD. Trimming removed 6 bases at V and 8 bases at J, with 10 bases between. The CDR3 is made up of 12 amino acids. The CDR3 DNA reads TGTGCCATCAGAGCGGACAGTGGGGAGCTGTTTTTT. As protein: CAIRADSGELFF.

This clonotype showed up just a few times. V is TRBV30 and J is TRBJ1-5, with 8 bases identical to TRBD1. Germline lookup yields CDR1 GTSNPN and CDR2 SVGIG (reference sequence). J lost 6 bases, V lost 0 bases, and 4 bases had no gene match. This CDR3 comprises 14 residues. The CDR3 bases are TGTGCCTGGAGTGTTGGACAGGGTCGTCAGCCCCAGCATTTT. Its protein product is CAWSVGQGRQPQHF.

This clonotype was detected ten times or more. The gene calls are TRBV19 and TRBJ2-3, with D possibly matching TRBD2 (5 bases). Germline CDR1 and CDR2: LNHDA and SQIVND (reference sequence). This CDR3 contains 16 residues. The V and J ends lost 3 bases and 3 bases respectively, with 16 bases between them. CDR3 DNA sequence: TGTGCCAGTAGTATTCCCCCCCATGAGGGTACAGATACGCAGTATTTT. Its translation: CASSIPPHEGTDTQYF.

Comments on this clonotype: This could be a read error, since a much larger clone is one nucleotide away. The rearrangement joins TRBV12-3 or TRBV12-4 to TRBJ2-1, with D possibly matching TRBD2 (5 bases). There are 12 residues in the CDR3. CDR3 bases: TGTGCCAGCAGCAGCGGATACAATAAGCAGTTCTTC. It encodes CASSSGYNKQFF.

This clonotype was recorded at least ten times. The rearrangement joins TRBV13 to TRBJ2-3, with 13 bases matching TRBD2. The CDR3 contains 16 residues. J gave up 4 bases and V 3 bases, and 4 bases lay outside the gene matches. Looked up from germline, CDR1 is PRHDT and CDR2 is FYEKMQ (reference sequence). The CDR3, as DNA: TGTGCCAGCAGCTTGGGACTAGCGGGAAGGTCAGATACGCAGTATTTT. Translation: CASSLGLAGRSDTQYF.

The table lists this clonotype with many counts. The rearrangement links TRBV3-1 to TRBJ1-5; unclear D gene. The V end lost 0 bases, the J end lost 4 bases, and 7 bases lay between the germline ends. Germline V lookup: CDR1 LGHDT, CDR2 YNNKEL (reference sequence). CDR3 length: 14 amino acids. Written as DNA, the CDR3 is TGTGCCAGCAGCCAAGATTGGGCAAATCAGCCCCAGCATTTT. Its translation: CASSQDWANQPQHF. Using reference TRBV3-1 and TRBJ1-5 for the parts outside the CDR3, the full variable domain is DTAVSQTPKYLVTQMGNDKSIKCEQNLGHDTMYWYKQDSKKFLKIMFSYNNKELIINETVPNRFSPKSPDKAHLNLHINSLELGDSAVYFCASSQDWANQPQHFGDGTRLSIL.

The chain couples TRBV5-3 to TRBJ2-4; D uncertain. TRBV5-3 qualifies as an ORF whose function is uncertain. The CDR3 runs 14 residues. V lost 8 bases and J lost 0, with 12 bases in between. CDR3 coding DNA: TGTGCCAGCAGCGAGGATATAGCCAAAAACATTCAGTACTTC. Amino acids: CASSEDIAKNIQYF.

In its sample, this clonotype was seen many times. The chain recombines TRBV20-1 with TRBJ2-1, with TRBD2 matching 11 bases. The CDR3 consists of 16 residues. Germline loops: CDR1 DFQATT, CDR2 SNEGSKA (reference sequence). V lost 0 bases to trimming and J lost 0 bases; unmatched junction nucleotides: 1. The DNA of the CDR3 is TGCAGTGCTAGAGATACTAGCGGGAGCTCCTACAATGAGCAGTTCTTC. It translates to CSARDTSGSSYNEQFF.

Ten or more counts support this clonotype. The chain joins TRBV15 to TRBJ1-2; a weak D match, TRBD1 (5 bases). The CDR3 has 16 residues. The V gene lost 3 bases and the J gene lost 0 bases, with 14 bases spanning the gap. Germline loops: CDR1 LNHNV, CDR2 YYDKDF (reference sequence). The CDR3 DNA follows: TGTGCCACCAGCAGTGGGGGTGGAAGATCTAACTATGGCTACACCTTC. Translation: CATSSGGGRSNYGYTF.

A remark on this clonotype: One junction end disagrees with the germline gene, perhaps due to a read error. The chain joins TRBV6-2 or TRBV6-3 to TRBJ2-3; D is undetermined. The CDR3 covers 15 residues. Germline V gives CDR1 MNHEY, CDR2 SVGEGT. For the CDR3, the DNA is TGTGCCAGTAGTTACGTGACTGGCGGACCAGATACGCAGTATTTT. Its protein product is CASSYVTGGPDTQYF.

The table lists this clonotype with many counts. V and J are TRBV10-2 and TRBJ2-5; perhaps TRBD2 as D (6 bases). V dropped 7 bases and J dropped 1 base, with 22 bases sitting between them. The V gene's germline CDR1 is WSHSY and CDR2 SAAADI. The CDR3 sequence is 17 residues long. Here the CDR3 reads CASTEPPGLALQETQYF. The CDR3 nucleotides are TGCGCCAGCACCGAACCACCGGGACTCGCCCTCCAAGAGACCCAGTACTTC.

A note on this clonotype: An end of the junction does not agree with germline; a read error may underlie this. This CDR3 reads CASSLQEAQYF. CDR3 coding DNA: TGTGCCAGCAGTCTGCAAGAGGCCCAGTACTTC. The V and J genes are TRBV6-2 or TRBV6-3 and TRBJ2-5; D remains ambiguous. The CDR3 has 11 amino acids. Germline CDR1 and CDR2: MNHEY and SVGEGT.

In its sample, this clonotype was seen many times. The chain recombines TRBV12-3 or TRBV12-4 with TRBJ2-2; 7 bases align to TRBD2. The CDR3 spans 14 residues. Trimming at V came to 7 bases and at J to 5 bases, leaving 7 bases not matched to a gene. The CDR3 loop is CASNGPGGTGELFF. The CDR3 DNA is TGTGCCAGCAATGGGCCCGGGGGGACCGGGGAGCTGTTTTTT.